This is a list of T cell receptor beta chains from one sample in a study of blood T cell repertoires in COVID-19. The assay was immunoSEQ multiplex PCR, and TCRdb's table has in-frame clones only and misses some. Here the sample spans about 180,000 clones, 80% to 90% being singletons. Sequenced material: peripheral blood. The receptor set was obtained from a man between 50 and 59 years old with active or convalescent COVID-19. The CDR3 runs from the conserved cysteine through the conserved F or W. A D gene is named only where the DNA matches it firmly. Size is stated for part of the rows, as once, few or many counts, or as a class when the clone is expanded.

>14|TRBJ2-5|-|-|TRBV25-1
TGTGCCAGCAGTGATACTCCCCCTCAAGAGACCCAGTACTTC
CASSDTPPQETQYF
>15|TRBJ1-1|-|-|TRBV3-1/TRBV3-2
TGTGCCAGCAGCAACCCCGGGACATTAAATACTGAAGCTTTCTTT
CASSNPGTLNTEAFF
>15|TRBJ2-7|TRBD2|-|TRBV25-1
TGTGCCAGCAGTTACCCTAGCGGGAACACCTACGAGCAGTACTTC
CASSYPSGNTYEQYF
>14|TRBJ2-3|-|-|TRBV6-4
TGTGCCAGCAGAGCCAATTTTTTCGCAGATACGCAGTATTTT
CASRANFFADTQYF
>15|TRBJ2-7|TRBD2|-|TRBV7-3
TGTGCCAGCAGCTTAAGTGCGGGGGGTCCCTACGAGCAGTACTTC
CASSLSAGGPYEQYF
>14|TRBJ2-7|TRBD1|-|TRBV5-1
TGCGCCAGCAGCCCTCCGGGACAGGGGGACGAGCAGTACTTC
CASSPPGQGDEQYF
>13|TRBJ1-5|-|-|TRBV7-3
TGTGCCAGCAGCCCGGGGGGCAATCAGCCCCAGCATTTT
CASSPGGNQPQHF
>12|TRBJ2-5|-|-|TRBV7-9
TGTGCCAGCAGCCCAGGGTCAGAGACCCAGTACTTC
CASSPGSETQYF
>19|TRBJ2-3|TRBD2|-|TRBV11-2
TGTGCCAGCAGCCCAATAAGAGTAGCGGGAGGGCCGAGCACAGATACGCAGTATTTT
CASSPIRVAGGPSTDTQYF
>17|TRBJ2-2|-|once|TRBV7-5
TGTGTCAGAAGCTTACACCCACCGGACAGAAACACCGGGGAGCTGTTTTTT
CVRSLHPPDRNTGELFF
>13|TRBJ1-4|-|-|TRBV6-6
TGTGCCAGCAGTATCGGAACTAATGAAAAACTGTTTTTT
CASSIGTNEKLFF
>14|TRBJ1-5|-|-|TRBV18
TGTGCCAGCTCCCCCTTAAGCACAGATCAGCCCCAGCATTTT
CASSPLSTDQPQHF
>15|TRBJ1-1|-|-|TRBV4-1
TGCGCCAGCAGCCCACAAATTAGACAGGCGGCTGAAGCTTTCTTT
CASSPQIRQAAEAFF
>16|TRBJ2-1|TRBD1|-|TRBV24-1
TGTGCCACCAGTGTCCCCCCGGGACAGGGGAAAAATGAGCAGTTCTTC
CATSVPPGQGKNEQFF
>15|TRBJ1-6|-|-|TRBV30
TGTGCCTGGAGTGTACCGTACAGGGAAAATTCACCCCTCCACTTT
CAWSVPYRENSPLHF
>15|TRBJ2-1|-|few|TRBV3-1/TRBV3-2
TGTGCCAGCAGCCAAGGGACCCAAGGGGGCAATGAGCAGTTCTTC
CASSQGTQGGNEQFF
>14|TRBJ1-5|TRBD1|-|TRBV4-1
TGCGCCAGCAGCCAGACAGGGGGCAATCAGCCCCAGCATTTT
CASSQTGGNQPQHF
>14|TRBJ1-2|TRBD1|-|TRBV5-1
TGCGCCAGCAGCTTAGACGGACAGGGGTATGGCTACACCTTC
CASSLDGQGYGYTF
>15|TRBJ1-1|TRBD1|-|TRBV5-4
TGTGCCAGCAGCACTCCCGGGACAGAGAACACTGAAGCTTTCTTT
CASSTPGTENTEAFF
>17|TRBJ2-4|-|-|TRBV30
TGTGCCTGGAGGAATATCAAGGGCCGGGAGAGTATGAACATTCAGTACTTC
CAWRNIKGRESMNIQYF
>13|TRBJ2-7|TRBD2|-|TRBV9
TGTGCCAGCAGCGCGGGAGGGGTTCAGGGGCAGTACTTC
CASSAGGVQGQYF
>14|TRBJ1-2|-|-|TRBV3-1/TRBV3-2
TGTGCCAGCAGCCAAGATCAAGACAGTCATGGCTACACCTTC
CASSQDQDSHGYTF
>18|TRBJ2-3|TRBD2|-|TRBV28
TGTGCCAGCAGGTATCCCGGGACTAGCGGGGGAACGACAGATACGCAGTATTTT
CASRYPGTSGGTTDTQYF
>13|TRBJ1-2|-|-|TRBV28
TGTGCCAGCAGTTCCGGTCTAAACTATGGCTACACCTTC
CASSSGLNYGYTF
>14|TRBJ1-1|-|few|TRBV9
TGTGCCAGCAGCTACCGGGACACCAACACTGAAGCTTTCTTT
CASSYRDTNTEAFF
>14|TRBJ2-1|TRBD1|once|TRBV6-5
TGTGCCAGCTGGGACAGGTTACCGCAGGATGAGCAGTTCTTC
CASWDRLPQDEQFF
>13|TRBJ2-1|-|-|TRBV18
TGTGCCAGCTCACCCGGGGTGTCAAATGAGCAGTTCTTC
CASSPGVSNEQFF
>15|TRBJ1-5|TRBD1|-|TRBV19
TGTGCCAGTAGGACGGGACAGTATAGCAATCAGCCCCAGCATTTT
CASRTGQYSNQPQHF
>14|TRBJ1-2|-|-|TRBV5-1
TGCGCCAGCAGCCCAGGGCGGGGAAACTATGGCTACACCTTC
CASSPGRGNYGYTF
>16|TRBJ1-6|TRBD1|-|TRBV27
TGTGCCAGCACCGTGGGGGGGGACAGGGTCGATTCACCCCTCCACTTT
CASTVGGDRVDSPLHF
>16|TRBJ1-3|TRBD1|once|TRBV9
TGTGCCAGCAGCGTAGATTCGGACAGGGGTGGAAACACCATATATTTT
CASSVDSDRGGNTIYF
>19|TRBJ2-2|TRBD2|-|TRBV6-2/TRBV6-3
TGTGCCAGCAGCCACATTCCGGGACTAGCGGGGGGGCAGGACGGGGAGCTGTTTTTT
CASSHIPGLAGGQDGELFF
>17|TRBJ1-4|-|-|TRBV12-2
TGTGCAAGTCGCTTAGTTTCGGTTGCAGGTCGTGGTGAAAAACTGTTTTTT
CASRLVSVAGRGEKLFF
>16|TRBJ1-1|-|-|TRBV6-5
TGTGCCAGCAGTTACTCAGGAGCCTACATGAACACTGAAGCTTTCTTT
CASSYSGAYMNTEAFF
>13|TRBJ2-1|TRBD2|once|TRBV7-3
TGTGCCAGCGGGGGTAGCGGGGGAAGCGAGCAGTTCTTC
CASGGSGGSEQFF
>16|TRBJ2-2|-|-|TRBV25-1
TGTGCCAGCAGTGAATCCGGCGGGGTACTCACCGGGGAGCTGTTTTTT
CASSESGGVLTGELFF
>15|TRBJ2-7|TRBD1|-|TRBV2
TGTGCCAGCAGTGATGGTGGGACAGCGCCCTACGAGCAGTACTTC
CASSDGGTAPYEQYF
>15|TRBJ1-6|TRBD1|-|TRBV5-6
TGTGCCAGCAGCTCGGTGGGGCCAGGGGGTTCACCCCTCCACTTT
CASSSVGPGGSPLHF
>15|TRBJ2-7|TRBD2|once|TRBV18
TGTGCCAGCTCACCAGGGACTAGCGGGAAGGGCGAGCAGTACTTC
CASSPGTSGKGEQYF
>15|TRBJ1-5|-|-|TRBV19
TGTGCCAGTACAGGGGTATGGAATAGCAATCAGCCCCAGCATTTT
CASTGVWNSNQPQHF
>14|TRBJ1-5|-|-|TRBV6-5
TGTGCCAGCAGGGCGTTCAGGGATCATCAGCCCCAGCATTTT
CASRAFRDHQPQHF
>15|TRBJ2-1|-|-|TRBV11-1
TGTGCCAGCAGCTTCCTGTCTAGCCCATCGAATGAGCAGTTCTTC
CASSFLSSPSNEQFF
>15|TRBJ1-6|TRBD1|once|TRBV11-2
TGTGCCAGCAGCTCGAACAGGGGGCGGGATTCACCCCTCCACTTT
CASSSNRGRDSPLHF
>14|TRBJ1-4|-|-|TRBV11-2
TGTGCCAGCAGCTTATCGGGTTGGGATGAAAAACTGTTTTTT
CASSLSGWDEKLFF
>13|TRBJ2-5|TRBD2|once|TRBV19
TGTGCCAGTAGTAACACGGGAGGAGAGACCCAGTACTTC
CASSNTGGETQYF
>14|TRBJ1-6|-|-|TRBV30
TGTGCCTGGAGTGTTGGGGGGGGTAATTCACCCCTCCACTTT
CAWSVGGGNSPLHF
>17|TRBJ2-1|TRBD2|few|TRBV13
TGTGCCAGCAGCTTATCCGAACAGCGGGGGAGATACAATGAGCAGTTCTTC
CASSLSEQRGRYNEQFF
>12|TRBJ1-2|-|-|TRBV29-1
TGCAGCGAATACAGGGTAGTAGATGGCTACACCTTC
CSEYRVVDGYTF
>13|TRBJ1-1|-|-|TRBV18
TGTGCCAGCTCAACTCTTGAATACACTGAAGCTTTCTTT
CASSTLEYTEAFF
>16|TRBJ1-4|-|few|TRBV7-9
TGTGCCAGCAGCTTAGGTAGCGGGGCGTGGGATGAAAAACTGTTTTTT
CASSLGSGAWDEKLFF